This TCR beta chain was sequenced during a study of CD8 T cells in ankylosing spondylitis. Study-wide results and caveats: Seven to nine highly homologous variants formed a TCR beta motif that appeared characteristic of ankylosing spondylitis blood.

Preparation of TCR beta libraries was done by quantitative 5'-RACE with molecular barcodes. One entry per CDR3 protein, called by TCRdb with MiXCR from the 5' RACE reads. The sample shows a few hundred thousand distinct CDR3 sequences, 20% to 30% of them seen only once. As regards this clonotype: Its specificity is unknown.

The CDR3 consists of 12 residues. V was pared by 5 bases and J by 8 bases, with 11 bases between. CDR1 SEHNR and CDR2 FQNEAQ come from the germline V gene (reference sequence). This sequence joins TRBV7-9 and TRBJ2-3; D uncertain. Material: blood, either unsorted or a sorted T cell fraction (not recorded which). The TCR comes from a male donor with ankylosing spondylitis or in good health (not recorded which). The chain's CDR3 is CASSPPPGTQYF. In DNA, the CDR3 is TGTGCCAGCAGCCCCCCCCCGGGTACGCAGTATTTT. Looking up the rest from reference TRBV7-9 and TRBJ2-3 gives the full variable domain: DTGVSQNPRHKITKRGQNVTFRCDPISEHNRLYWYRQTLGQGPEFLTYFQNEAQLEKSRLLSDRFSAERPKGSFSTLEIQRTEQGDSAMYLCASSPPPGTQYFGPGTRLTVL.